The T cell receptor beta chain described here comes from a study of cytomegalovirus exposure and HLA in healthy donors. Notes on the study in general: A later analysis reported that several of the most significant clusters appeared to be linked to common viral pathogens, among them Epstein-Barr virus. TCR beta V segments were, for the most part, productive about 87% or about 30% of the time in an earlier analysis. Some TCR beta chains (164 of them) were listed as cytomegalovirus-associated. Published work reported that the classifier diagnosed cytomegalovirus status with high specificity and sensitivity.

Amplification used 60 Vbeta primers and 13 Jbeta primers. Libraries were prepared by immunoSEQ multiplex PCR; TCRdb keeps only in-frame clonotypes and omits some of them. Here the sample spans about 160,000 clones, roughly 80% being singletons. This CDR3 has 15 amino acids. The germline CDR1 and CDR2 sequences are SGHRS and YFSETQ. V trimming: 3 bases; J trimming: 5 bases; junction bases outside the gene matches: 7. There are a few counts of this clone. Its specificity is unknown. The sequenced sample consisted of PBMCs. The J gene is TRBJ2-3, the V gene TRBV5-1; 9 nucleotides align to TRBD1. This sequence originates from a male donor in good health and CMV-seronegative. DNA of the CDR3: TGCGCCAGCAGCTCCCGACAGGGGGGAGGAGATACGCAGTATTTT. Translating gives CASSSRQGGGDTQYF.